One sample yielded the 29 T cell receptor beta chains listed below, sequenced in a study of blood T cell repertoires in COVID-19. Sequencing was performed with immunoSEQ multiplex PCR; in TCRdb, only in-frame clones are kept and a portion is missing. The sample lists roughly 120,000 clones, roughly 80% occurring once. Sequencing was performed on peripheral blood. These receptors came from a human donor in a cohort sampled during active COVID-19.

This clone was counted a few times. Other nucleotide sequences in the sample specify the same CDR3. This chain connects TRBV5-1 to TRBJ2-5; TRBD1 might be the D (5 bases). V shed 0 bases and J shed 0 bases, with 6 bases lying between them. The CDR3 contains 14 residues. Germline-derived CDR1 and CDR2 are SGHRS and YFSETQ. CDR3 sequence (DNA): TGCGCCAGCAGCTTGGGACAGTACCAAGAGACCCAGTACTTC. Its translation: CASSLGQYQETQYF.

The chain has TRBV6-6 and TRBJ1-4; D unresolved. Trimming removed 9 bases from V and 4 bases from J, with 12 bases in between. Germline loops: CDR1 MNHNY, CDR2 SVGAGI (reference sequence). CDR3 length: 13 amino acids. CDR3 in amino acids: CASVFRVNEKLFF. CDR3 nucleotides: TGTGCCAGTGTGTTTCGGGTTAATGAAAAACTGTTTTTT.

In its sample, this clone was seen a few times. This chain joins TRBV3-1 (or the pseudogene TRBV3-2) and TRBJ2-2; perhaps TRBD1 as D (6 bases). This CDR3 is built from 15 residues. The germline V and J ends were trimmed by 5 bases and 2 bases, with 12 bases remaining between them. Looked up from germline, CDR1 is LGHDT and CDR2 is YNNKEL (reference sequence). The CDR3 region is CASSSGQKNTGELFF. The CDR3 DNA reads TGTGCCAGCAGCTCAGGACAGAAAAACACCGGGGAGCTGTTTTTT.

The chain links TRBV6-1 to TRBJ1-2; 8 positions match TRBD1. Germline CDR1 and CDR2: MNHNS and SASEGT. This CDR3 contains 16 residues. The junction had 12 bases not matched to a gene; V was cut back by 2 bases and J by 7 bases. The CDR3 DNA follows: TGTGCCAGCAGTGAAAGGGGGTTGGACAGGGCGCGTGGCTACACCTTC. It encodes CASSERGLDRARGYTF.

The chain employs TRBV11-2 and TRBJ2-5; 8 nucleotides match TRBD2. J lost 5 bases, V lost 0 bases, and 2 bases had no gene match. Germline CDR1 and CDR2: SGHAT and FQNNGV. The CDR3 is 14 amino acids. The CDR3 spells CASSLESGGETQYF. CDR3 sequence (DNA): TGTGCCAGCAGCTTAGAGAGCGGGGGTGAGACCCAGTACTTC.

V is TRBV24-1 and J is TRBJ1-2, with TRBD1 matching 7 bases. The CDR3 is 14 amino acids. The V and J ends lost 4 bases and 2 bases, in that order; junction bases with no gene match: 3. CDR1 and CDR2 from the germline V gene are KGHDR and SFDVKD. The CDR3 loop is CATSERDRNYGYTF. The CDR3 DNA follows: TGTGCCACCAGTGAGCGGGACAGAAACTATGGCTACACCTTC.

The rearrangement links TRBV9 to TRBJ2-3, with TRBD2 matching over 13 bases. Germline V gene sequence: CDR1 SGDLS, CDR2 YYNGEE. The CDR3 length is 16 residues. V trimming: 4 bases; J trimming: 6 bases; junction bases outside the gene matches: 8. The CDR3 coding sequence is TGTGCCAGCAGCCTAACTAGCGGGGGGGGAGCCGATACGCAGTATTTT. Translation: CASSLTSGGGADTQYF.

The chain combines TRBV18 with TRBJ2-7; possibly TRBD1 for D (5 bases). The germline V gene encodes CDR1 KGHSH and CDR2 LQKENI. This CDR3 contains 16 residues. V lost 0 bases, J lost 0 bases, and 12 bases lay in between. The CDR3 loop is CASSPPTAQGSYEQYF. For the CDR3, the DNA is TGTGCCAGCTCACCACCGACAGCCCAAGGCTCCTACGAGCAGTACTTC. Using reference TRBV18 and TRBJ2-7 for the parts outside the CDR3, the full variable domain is NAGVMQNPRHLVRRRGQEARLRCSPMKGHSHVYWYRQLPEEGLKFMVYLQKENIIDESGMPKERFSAEFPKEGPSILRIQQVVRGDSAAYFCASSPPTAQGSYEQYFGPGTRLTVT.

For this clone: Distinct nucleotide sequences in the sample also encode this CDR3. This chain joins TRBV5-1 and TRBJ1-1, with D possibly matching TRBD1 (5 bases). Germline CDR1 and CDR2: SGHRS and YFSETQ. The V end was cut by 4 bases, the J end by 4 bases, with 8 bases between. This CDR3 has 12 residues. The CDR3 protein is CASSLQGTEAFF. CDR3 nucleotide sequence: TGCGCCAGCAGCCTCCAGGGCACTGAAGCTTTCTTT.

V is TRBV29-1 and J is TRBJ2-7, with TRBD1 matching 9 bases. Trimming cost V 1 base and J 2 bases; bases outside gene matches: 6. CDR3 length: 15 amino acids. Looked up from germline, CDR1 is SQVTM and CDR2 is ANQGSEA. The CDR3 DNA is TGCAGCGTTGAAGGGGGACAGGGATTTCCCTACGAGCAGTACTTC. Protein: CSVEGGQGFPYEQYF.

V and J are TRBV10-3 and TRBJ2-3; possibly TRBD2 for D (6 bases). The CDR3 is 16 amino acids. V shed 0 bases and J shed 1 base, with 11 bases lying between them. Germline V lookup: CDR1 ENHRY, CDR2 SYGVKD. Here the CDR3 reads CAISESMGTGTDTQYF. The CDR3 region has the DNA TGTGCCATCAGTGAGTCGATGGGGACTGGCACAGATACGCAGTATTTT.

CDR3 amino acids: CASSHGVAGGPSYNEQFF. The CDR3, as DNA: TGTGCCAGCAGTCACGGGGTAGCGGGGGGGCCCTCCTACAATGAGCAGTTCTTC. J is TRBJ2-1 and V is TRBV6-2 or TRBV6-3; 11 bases line up with TRBD2. Germline CDR1 MNHEY, CDR2 SVGEGT. Trimming cost V 5 bases and J 0 bases; bases outside gene matches: 9. The CDR3 totals 18 residues.

CDR3 bases: TGTGCCAGCAGCTCGGGGCGGGGGGGCCTCACAGATACGCAGTATTTT. Protein: CASSSGRGGLTDTQYF. This chain links TRBV5-8 with TRBJ2-3; 9 nucleotides match TRBD2. The CDR3 is made up of 16 amino acids. J gave up 2 bases and V 3 bases, and 7 bases lay outside the gene matches. CDR1 SGHTS and CDR2 YDEGEE come from the germline V gene.

The rearrangement links TRBV21-1 to TRBJ2-3; the table gives TRBD1 as D, unverified against the DNA. TRBV21-1 is reported as a pseudogene. The CDR3 loop spans 15 amino acids. The DNA for the CDR3 is TGTGCCAGCAGTCGGACAGGCGAAACCACAGATACGCAGTATTTT. It specifies CASSRTGETTDTQYF.

This chain uses TRBV5-6 with TRBJ2-7; D might be TRBD1 (5 bases). Germline V lookup: CDR1 SGHDT, CDR2 YYEEEE. The CDR3 has 14 amino acids. Trimming took off 1 base at V and 3 bases at J, with 11 bases between the two ends. The CDR3 coding sequence is TGTGCCAGCAGCTTGATGGCAGGGAACTACGAGCAGTACTTC. Translated: CASSLMAGNYEQYF. Drawing the rest from reference TRBV5-6 and TRBJ2-7, the complete variable domain is DAGVTQSPTHLIKTRGQQVTLRCSPKSGHDTVSWYQQALGQGPQFIFQYYEEEERQRGNFPDRFSGHQFPNYSSELNVNALLLGDSALYLCASSLMAGNYEQYFGPGTRLTVT.

V usage is TRBV6-5 and J usage is TRBJ2-1; 9 nucleotides line up with TRBD1. J lost 5 bases, V lost 0 bases, and 2 bases had no gene match. This CDR3 is built from 15 residues. Germline CDR1 and CDR2: MNHEY and SVGAGI. CDR3 sequence (DNA): TGTGCCAGCAGTTACTCGCGGACAGGGGACAATGAGCAGTTCTTC. Protein: CASSYSRTGDNEQFF.

This clone appeared a few times. As DNA, the CDR3 is TGTGCCAGTAGTAAGGGGTCCAGCCGGGGGGCGCATAATGGCTACACCTTC. This translates into CASSKGSSRGAHNGYTF. The J gene is TRBJ1-2, the V gene TRBV19; D perhaps matches TRBD1 (6 bases). From germline, CDR1 is LNHDA and CDR2 SQIVND (reference sequence). Trimming left V 4 bases short and J 6 bases short, with 24 bases between. The length of the CDR3 is 17 residues.

The chain recombines TRBV29-1 with TRBJ1-2, with 8 bases lining up with TRBD1. This CDR3 has 14 residues. V shed 3 bases, J shed 5 bases, and the junction held 8 bases outside the gene matches. Germline V lookup: CDR1 SQVTM, CDR2 ANQGSEA. CDR3: CSVDNRGSGYGYTF. CDR3 coding DNA: TGCAGCGTTGATAACAGGGGGTCAGGTTATGGCTACACCTTC.

The rearrangement uses TRBV3-1 (or the pseudogene TRBV3-2) and TRBJ2-1; TRBD2 aligns across 8 bases. V gave up 1 base and J gave up 2 bases; unmatched junction bases: 1. The CDR3 is made up of 15 amino acids. Germline V lookup: CDR1 LGHDT, CDR2 YNNKEL (reference sequence). CDR3: CASSQGTSTYNEQFF. Here the CDR3 DNA reads TGTGCCAGCAGCCAAGGGACTAGCACCTACAATGAGCAGTTCTTC.

The V and J genes are TRBV7-8 and TRBJ1-6; D gene unclear. V dropped 2 bases and J dropped 13 bases, with 15 bases sitting between them. From germline, CDR1 is SGHVS and CDR2 FQNEAQ. The CDR3 contains 14 residues. This CDR3 reads CASSLSTQAQPLHF. CDR3 bases: TGTGCCAGCAGCTTAAGCACCCAGGCCCAGCCCCTCCACTTT.

The chain combines TRBV3-1 (or the pseudogene TRBV3-2) with TRBJ2-1; tentatively, D is TRBD2 (7 bases). Germline-derived CDR1 and CDR2 are LGHDT and YNNKEL (reference sequence). Trimming took off 4 bases at V and 7 bases at J, with 14 bases between the two ends. The CDR3 runs to 14 residues. The CDR3 nucleotides read TGTGCCAGCAGCCCGCGGGGGCTAGCTAATGAGCAGTTCTTC. Residues: CASSPRGLANEQFF.

In regard to this clone: Other nucleotide sequences in the sample specify the same CDR3. The J gene is TRBJ2-7, the V gene TRBV6-1; D is possibly TRBD1 (6 bases). Trimming took 3 bases from V and 4 from J, leaving 10 bases between them. The CDR3 is 13 amino acids. Per the germline V gene, CDR1 is MNHNS and CDR2 is SASEGT. CDR3 loop: CASSDRGPYEQYF. CDR3 DNA: TGTGCCAGCAGTGACAGGGGCCCTTACGAGCAGTACTTC.

V and J are TRBV2 and TRBJ1-3, with D tentatively TRBD1 (5 bases). Germline loops: CDR1 SNHLY, CDR2 FYNNEI. V lost 4 bases and J 0 bases, leaving 7 bases between the germline ends. The CDR3 covers 14 residues. The DNA of the CDR3 is TGTGCCAGCAGTGTAGGACACTCTGGAAACACCATATATTTT. Amino acid sequence: CASSVGHSGNTIYF. The full variable domain, completed using reference TRBV2 and TRBJ1-3, is EPEVTQTPSHQVTQMGQEVILRCVPISNHLYFYWYRQILGQKVEFLVSFYNNEISEKSEIFDDQFSVERPDGSNFTLKIRSTKLEDSAMYFCASSVGHSGNTIYFGEGSWLTVV.

The rearrangement links TRBV5-1 to TRBJ1-6, with TRBD1 matching over 7 bases. Trimming removed 0 bases from V and 10 bases from J; junction bases left unmatched: 10. The CDR3 is 16 residues long. Germline CDR1 SGHRS, CDR2 YFSETQ. The CDR3 DNA reads TGCGCCAGCAGCTTGGATCCAGGGGGAAACGGGTCACCCCTCCACTTT. As protein: CASSLDPGGNGSPLHF.

This clone was seen a handful of times. The CDR3 spells CAISAGGPSTGELFF. The CDR3 coding sequence is TGTGCCATCAGTGCGGGGGGGCCGAGCACCGGGGAGCTGTTTTTT. The J gene is TRBJ2-2, the V gene TRBV10-3; TRBD2 matches 8 bases. CDR3 length: 15 amino acids. With V trimmed by 4 bases and J by 4 bases, 5 bases remained unmatched. From germline, CDR1 is ENHRY and CDR2 SYGVKD.

The chain uses TRBV10-2 and TRBJ2-2, with TRBD2 as a possible D gene (7 bases). Germline loops: CDR1 WSHSY, CDR2 SAAADI. The V end lost 7 bases, the J end lost 1 base, and 16 bases lay between the germline ends. The CDR3 consists of 16 residues. DNA of the CDR3: TGCGCCAGCACAAGGGGGGGGGAGCTGAACACCGGGGAGCTGTTTTTT. It yields the protein CASTRGGELNTGELFF.

This chain links TRBV6-5 with TRBJ1-2; the match to TRBD1 covers 7 bases. This CDR3 is built from 12 residues. V was pared by 2 bases and J by 11 bases, with 5 bases of the junction left unmatched. The germline CDR1 and CDR2 sequences are MNHEY and SVGAGI. CDR3 sequence (DNA): TGTGCCAGCAGTTACACAGGGGCCGGATACACCTTC. It translates to CASSYTGAGYTF.

This clone has more than one count but fewer than ten. This chain uses TRBV2 with TRBJ1-2, with D perhaps matching TRBD1 (6 bases). Deletions cut 5 bases from V and 8 bases from J, with 21 bases between. The CDR3 has 15 residues. Germline V lookup: CDR1 SNHLY, CDR2 FYNNEI. Here the CDR3 reads CASSQRQQGNEGYTF. CDR3 DNA sequence: TGTGCCAGCAGTCAGCGGCAGCAGGGGAATGAAGGCTACACCTTC.

The gene calls are TRBV3-1 (or the pseudogene TRBV3-2) and TRBJ2-7; a weak D match, TRBD1 (5 bases). Trimming took 7 bases from V and 0 from J, leaving 16 bases between them. The length of the CDR3 is 15 residues. The germline CDR1 and CDR2 sequences are LGHDT and YNNKEL (reference sequence). The CDR3 DNA reads as TGTGCCAGCACTTTAAGGGGTGGCAGCTCCTACGAGCAGTACTTC. Protein product: CASTLRGGSSYEQYF.